This TCR beta chain was identified in a study of T cell responses to AZD1222 COVID-19 vaccine. The study's findings and limits: Every sample of the repertoires postdated the peak T cell response. Dominant at 160-218 and 743-854, vaccine-associated CD4 TCRs also spanned spike. The number of AZD1222 recipients seropositive at baseline was only five or six.

Germline V lookup: CDR1 MNHEY, CDR2 SVGAGI. The length of the CDR3 is 12 residues. The V and J ends lost 6 bases and 8 bases respectively, with 11 bases between them. Assay used: immunoSEQ multiplex PCR; TCRdb lists only in-frame clones, some missing. The table has some 100,000 clones, roughly nine tenths seen once; the top ten hold 6.5% to 9.5%. Comments on this clone: What it binds is unknown.

The sample was peripheral blood, taken on day 0 of AZD1222 vaccination. The source is an adult in good health. This chain connects TRBV6-5 to TRBJ2-1; a weak D match, TRBD2 (5 bases). The CDR3 is CASSCSEHEQFF. The DNA of the CDR3 is TGTGCCAGCAGCTGTAGCGAGCATGAGCAGTTCTTC.